Listed here are 5 T cell receptor beta chains from one sample, sequenced in a study of blood T cells in healthy people across ages. Primed by a sample-barcoded 5' primer and a J-beta primer mix, a second PCR proceeded for about 7 to 12 cycles. TCRdb fed the 5' RACE reads into MiXCR, producing one record per CDR3 protein. The repertoire consists of roughly 800,000 distinct CDR3 sequences, with 25% occurring once and the leading ten covering 3.7%. These data are also associated with another study on T cells of mothers and their children.

Sequencing was carried out using blood. The origin of the receptors is a boy younger than 18 in good health.

The sample holds a few counts of this clonotype. The rearrangement joins TRBV28 to TRBJ2-7; D remains ambiguous. Germline V gives CDR1 MDHEN, CDR2 SYDVKM. This CDR3 region has 15 residues. Trimming took 8 bases from V and 1 from J, leaving 18 bases between them. The CDR3 region has the DNA TGTGCCAGCGACGGCGCTACGACACCATCCTACGAGCAGTACTTC. Its protein product is CASDGATTPSYEQYF.

Many counts were recorded for this clonotype. The CDR3 nucleotides read TGCAGTGCTAGAGATCTCGCTAGCGGGGCCTACGAGCAGTACTTC. As protein: CSARDLASGAYEQYF. The V call is TRBV20-1, the J call TRBJ2-7, with 9 nucleotides matching TRBD2. The CDR3 has 15 residues. Germline CDR1 reads DFQATT; CDR2 reads SNEGSKA (reference sequence). Trimming removed 0 bases from V and 2 bases from J; junction bases left unmatched: 5.

The chain joins TRBV6-6 to TRBJ2-7; tentative D call: TRBD2 (5 bases). Germline lookup yields CDR1 MNHNY and CDR2 SVGAGI (reference sequence). This CDR3 is built from 14 residues. With 2 bases removed from V and 6 bases from J, the gap between germline ends came to 14 bases. The CDR3 region is CASSYGGLIGEQYF. The CDR3 DNA follows: TGTGCCAGCAGTTACGGCGGACTTATCGGCGAGCAGTACTTC.

V is TRBV4-3 and J is TRBJ1-4; D gene ambiguous. Between the trimmed V and J ends, which lost 0 bases and 4 bases, there was a span of 12 bases. Germline values: CDR1 LGHNA, CDR2 YSLEER. This CDR3 comprises 16 residues. The CDR3 reads CASSQDGEQSNEKLFF. DNA of the CDR3: TGCGCCAGCAGCCAAGATGGGGAGCAGAGTAATGAAAAACTGTTTTTT.

This clonotype was observed a handful of times. The rearrangement links TRBV6-1 to TRBJ2-7; TRBD2 matches 9 bases. Germline V gene lookup returns CDR1 MNHNS and CDR2 SASEGT. Trimming removed 10 bases from V and 6 bases from J; junction bases left unmatched: 13. The CDR3 has 14 residues. CDR3 bases: TGTGCCACCGCGCGGCGGGAGGGCCAATCCGAGCAGTACTTC. Protein sequence: CATARREGQSEQYF.